This T cell receptor beta chain was profiled in a study of T cell responses to AZD1222 COVID-19 vaccine. Assay: immunoSEQ multiplex PCR; the TCRdb copy retains only in-frame clones and omits some. The profile covers 73,000 or so clones, with over 60% appearing a single time and about 50% taken by the ten largest. Per the germline V gene, CDR1 is SGHDN and CDR2 is FVKESK. Trimming took 3 bases from V and 4 from J; bases not matched to a gene: 6. The CDR3 totals 15 residues. The material was peripheral blood, obtained 28 days after the second AZD1222 dose. This sequence joins TRBV14 and TRBJ2-5; 9 bases are a match to TRBD1. This clonotype was sampled from an adult who received the AZD1222 COVID-19 vaccine. CDR3 DNA: TGTGCCAGCAGCCACCCCGGACAGGGGACAGAGACCCAGTACTTC. Its translation is CASSHPGQGTETQYF.